Listed below are T cell receptor beta chains from one sample, sequenced in a study of early T cells in non-severe SARS-CoV-2 infection. TCRdb fed the 5' RACE reads into MiXCR, producing one record per CDR3 protein. The sample has about 30,000 distinct CDR3 sequences; roughly 5.9% are singletons. Sequencing was done on a sample of whole blood. These receptors came from an adult who was a healthcare worker with PCR-confirmed SARS-CoV-2 infection or an uninfected control (not recorded which). Both conserved end residues are part of each CDR3. D genes are given only for firm matches. Not all rows give a size; the values are once, few, many and, for expanded clones, a class.

>16|-|TRBV5-1|many|TRBJ1-1
TGCGCCAGCAGCCTGCGTCAGACCACCAAGGACACTGAAGCTTTCTTT
CASSLRQTTKDTEAFF
>13|TRBD2|TRBV24-1|-|TRBJ2-3
TGTGCCACCGGACTAGCGGGCACAGATACGCAGTATTTT
CATGLAGTDTQYF
>14|-|TRBV20-1|medium-sized|TRBJ2-1
TGCAGTGCTAGAGGGCCGACAACCTACAATGAGCAGTTCTTC
CSARGPTTYNEQFF
>12|-|TRBV19|many|TRBJ2-3
TGTGCCAGTAGTGGGTCTTCAGATACGCAGTATTTT
CASSGSSDTQYF
>15|-|TRBV20-1|medium-sized|TRBJ1-3
TGCAGTGCCATAGGCCCCTGGTTGGCTGGAAACACCATATATTTT
CSAIGPWLAGNTIYF
>12|-|TRBV2|few|TRBJ2-7
TGTGCCAGCGGTGCGACCTCCTACGAGCAGTACTTC
CASGATSYEQYF
>15|-|TRBV14|few|TRBJ2-5
TGTGCCAGCAGCCAAGATCGTCAAGTCCTAGAGACCCAGTACTTC
CASSQDRQVLETQYF
>19|-|TRBV7-8|few|TRBJ2-6
TGTGCCAGCACCTTTGCGGGGTACTCATTATCCTCTGGGGCCAACGTCCTGACTTTC
CASTFAGYSLSSGANVLTF
>14|-|TRBV6-6|-|TRBJ2-7
TGTGCCAGCAGTTACACGAACAAAGGGTACGAGCAGTACTTC
CASSYTNKGYEQYF
>18|-|TRBV7-2|-|TRBJ1-1
TGTGCCAGCAGCTTATTTCGTCATGGGACTCCTGCGGCCACTGAAGCTTTCTTT
CASSLFRHGTPAATEAFF
>18|TRBD2|TRBV6-5|many|TRBJ2-7
TGTGCCAGCAGCATAGCGGCAGGGACTAGCGGTTACGCCTACGAGCAGTACTTC
CASSIAAGTSGYAYEQYF
>13|-|TRBV6-2/TRBV6-3|medium-sized|TRBJ2-1
TGTGCCAGCAGTTACATAGACTACAATGAGCAGTTCTTC
CASSYIDYNEQFF
>20|TRBD1|TRBV11-2|many|TRBJ1-4
TGTGCCAGCAGCTTAGAACGGGTGGGACAGGGGGCGCGGATGAGGAAAAAACTGTTTTTT
CASSLERVGQGARMRKKLFF
>14|-|TRBV20-1|many|TRBJ2-2
TGCAGTGCGCCCTTGGGGGCAAAGACCGGGGAGCTGTTTTTT
CSAPLGAKTGELFF
>11|-|TRBV15|-|TRBJ2-7
TGTGCCACCAGCAGAGGCGGCGAGCAGTACTTC
CATSRGGEQYF
>15|TRBD1|TRBV6-5|many|TRBJ1-6
TGTGCCAGCAGTTACTCCGGACAGGGCAGACGGCCCCTCCACTTT
CASSYSGQGRRPLHF
>14|TRBD2|TRBV7-9|-|TRBJ2-1
TGTGCCAGCCCCCCGGCGGGAGACTACAATGAGCAGTTCTTC
CASPPAGDYNEQFF
>17|-|TRBV5-5|many|TRBJ2-2
TGTGCCAGCAGCCCAACGCCGGGCCAGGCCATCACCGGGGAGCTGTTTTTT
CASSPTPGQAITGELFF
>13|-|TRBV20-1|many|TRBJ2-1
TGCAGTGCTAGATCAAGGTTCGCTCATGAGCAGTTCTTC
CSARSRFAHEQFF
>13|-|TRBV29-1|few|TRBJ1-1
TGCAGCGTCGTCCGGGGGGGCTACACTGAAGCTTTCTTT
CSVVRGGYTEAFF
>13|-|TRBV6-6|many|TRBJ1-4
TGTGCCGGAAAGACGGCAACTAATGAAAAACTGTTTTTT
CAGKTATNEKLFF
>15|TRBD1|TRBV18|-|TRBJ2-7
TGTGCCAGCTCACCCTCCGGGACAGTCTCCTACGAGCAGTACTTC
CASSPSGTVSYEQYF
>15|-|TRBV14|few|TRBJ1-2
TGTGCCAGCAGCCGGACCTCGGGACGGCGAGCTGGCTACACCTTC
CASSRTSGRRAGYTF
>11|-|TRBV5-1|few|TRBJ2-7
TGCGCCAGCAAGGGGGAATACGAGCAGTACTTC
CASKGEYEQYF
>15|TRBD1|TRBV12-3/TRBV12-4|many|TRBJ2-3
TGTGCCAGCAGTGACCGGGACAGACCCACAGATACGCAGTATTTT
CASSDRDRPTDTQYF
>15|TRBD1|TRBV7-9|many|TRBJ2-1
TGTGCCAGCAGCTTACGGGACAGGGCCGACAATGAGCAGTTCTTC
CASSLRDRADNEQFF
>11|-|TRBV29-1|many|TRBJ2-1
TGCAGCGCGGACAGAATCCATGAGCAGTTCTTC
CSADRIHEQFF
>13|-|TRBV3-1|many|TRBJ2-5
TGTGCCAGCAGCCCTTACGAGGGGGAGACCCAGTACTTC
CASSPYEGETQYF
>13|TRBD1|TRBV11-2|few|TRBJ2-7
TGTGCCAGCAGCTTAGTCCTACAGGGGGCTATGTACTTC
CASSLVLQGAMYF
>18|TRBD2|TRBV11-2|-|TRBJ2-3
TGTGCCAGCAGCTTGCGCAGACTAGCGGGAGCAACCACAGATACGCAGTATTTT
CASSLRRLAGATTDTQYF
>16|-|TRBV18|few|TRBJ1-1
TGTGCCAGCTCACCCCAGTTGGGGGGAGGGAACACTGAAGCTTTCTTT
CASSPQLGGGNTEAFF
>14|-|TRBV7-2|many|TRBJ1-1
TGTGCCAGCAGTAGCTGGGTGTTGGGCACTGAAGCTTTCTTT
CASSSWVLGTEAFF
>18|-|TRBV12-3/TRBV12-4|-|TRBJ1-2
TGTGCCAGCAGTCCATGTACGGGGACTCCCTTCGTAACGGGTGGCTACACCTTC
CASSPCTGTPFVTGGYTF
>13|-|TRBV18|-|TRBJ2-5
TGTGCCAGCTCACCAGGGCCCAAAGAGACCCAGTACTTC
CASSPGPKETQYF
>15|TRBD1|TRBV10-2|many|TRBJ1-5
TGCGCCAGCAGCGGGTGGGACAGCCGCAATCAGCCCCAGCATTTT
CASSGWDSRNQPQHF
>15|TRBD1|TRBV18|many|TRBJ2-7
TGTGCCAGCTCACCACCTGGGACAGGGTTCTACGAGCAGTACTTC
CASSPPGTGFYEQYF
>15|TRBD1|TRBV11-3|medium-sized|TRBJ2-7
TGTGCCAGCAGCTTCCGAATGGACAGGCGCGACGAGCAGTACTTC
CASSFRMDRRDEQYF
>14|TRBD1|TRBV19|-|TRBJ2-2
TGTGCCAGTAGTAAGGACAGGGTGGGCGGGGAGCTGTTTTTT
CASSKDRVGGELFF
>15|TRBD2|TRBV20-1|few|TRBJ2-5
TGCAGTGCTCTGGGACTAGCGGGAGAACAAGAGACCCAGTACTTC
CSALGLAGEQETQYF
>10|-|TRBV29-1|many|TRBJ1-1
TGCAGCATATTTAACACTGAAGCTTTCTTT
CSIFNTEAFF
>16|-|TRBV7-9|few|TRBJ1-2
TGTGCCAGCAGCGCGACAATGGGAGCGGGTAACTATGGCTACACCTTC
CASSATMGAGNYGYTF
>14|TRBD1|TRBV7-6|many|TRBJ2-3
TGTGCCAGCAGCTTCAAGACAGGGACAGATACGCAGTATTTT
CASSFKTGTDTQYF
>15|-|TRBV6-5|few|TRBJ2-7
TGTGCCAGCAGAAAAGGGGGGGAGGCTTTCTACGAGCAGTACTTC
CASRKGGEAFYEQYF
>13|-|TRBV6-1|few|TRBJ2-7
TGTGCCAGCAGTAGGGACATGGACTACGAGCAGTACTTC
CASSRDMDYEQYF
>14|-|TRBV2|many|TRBJ1-1
TGTGCCAGCACCCCAGGGGAGGTTTACACTGAAGCTTTCTTT
CASTPGEVYTEAFF
>14|-|TRBV28|many|TRBJ2-3
TGTGCCAGCAGAGACAGGGGAGGGACAGATACGCAGTATTTT
CASRDRGGTDTQYF
>14|-|TRBV1|many|TRBJ2-5
TGCACACTACTCAGGTGGGCTGACCAAGAGACCCAGTACTTC
CTLLRWADQETQYF
>13|TRBD1|TRBV20-1|many|TRBJ1-1
TGCAGTGCTTCACAGGGGTCCGACACTGAAGCTTTCTTT
CSASQGSDTEAFF
>16|TRBD2|TRBV28|many|TRBJ2-3
TGTGCCAGCAGTTCCCTTGGTAGCGGGAGTTATGATACGCAGTATTTT
CASSSLGSGSYDTQYF
>13|-|TRBV12-3/TRBV12-4|many|TRBJ2-7
TGTGCCAGCAGTTTATCGACACCCTACGAGCAGTACTTC
CASSLSTPYEQYF
>13|-|TRBV4-3|few|TRBJ2-1
TGCGCCAGCAGCCAAGATATTAGAGGTGAGCAGTTCTTC
CASSQDIRGEQFF
>14|-|TRBV11-2|few|TRBJ2-7
TGTGCCAGCAGCCCGCCAGGGGAAAGCTACGAGCAGTACTTC
CASSPPGESYEQYF
>15|-|TRBV24-1|many|TRBJ2-2
TGTGCCACCAGCCAGTGGATTAGGGGAGCCGGGGAGCTGTTTTTT
CATSQWIRGAGELFF
>13|-|TRBV7-6|few|TRBJ2-1
TGTGCCAGCAGCTTTAGCAGCTTCAATGAGCAGTTCTTC
CASSFSSFNEQFF
>15|-|TRBV6-5|few|TRBJ2-3
TGTGCCAGCAGGGACGTGGGGCATGGGGCAGATACGCAGTATTTT
CASRDVGHGADTQYF
>12|-|TRBV5-4|many|TRBJ2-5
TGTGCCAGCCGGGTTCGTGGAGAGACCCAGTACTTC
CASRVRGETQYF